These 21 T cell receptor beta chains were sequenced from one sample in a study of metastatic and nonmetastatic thyroid tumors. TCRdb reanalyzed the PCR reads with MiXCR. Of more than 14,000 clones detected, 20% to 30% appear once; the ten largest clones hold over 6%. Thyroid surgery took place with no prior treatment in any patient. The sample was tumor tissue. All receptors come from a female donor with papillary thyroid cancer or a benign thyroid nodule (not recorded which). Some clones in this sample may be carry-over from other donors' samples.

This clone was picked up many times. This may stem from a read error, because a much larger clone lies one nucleotide away. J is TRBJ1-2 and V is TRBV3-1; D unclear. There are 13 residues in the CDR3. Germline V gene lookup returns CDR1 LGHDT and CDR2 YNNKEL (reference sequence). The CDR3 region has the DNA TGTACCAGCAGCGTCGCGGCTCACTATGGCTACACCTTC. It specifies CTSSVAAHYGYTF.

This clone was seen repeatedly, ten times or more. J is TRBJ1-1 and V is TRBV20-1; D remains ambiguous. Germline V CDR1 and CDR2: DFQATT, SNEGSKA (reference sequence). Trimming took off 2 bases at V and 1 base at J, with 14 bases between the two ends. The CDR3 covers 15 residues. The CDR3 here is CSARRPPPQNTEAFF. The CDR3 nucleotides read TGCAGTGCTAGACGGCCCCCTCCTCAGAACACTGAAGCTTTCTTT.

This clone appeared many times. Different DNA sequences within this sample yield the same CDR3. The chain is built from TRBV7-9 and TRBJ1-1; TRBD1 might be the D (5 bases). CDR1 and CDR2 from the germline V gene are SEHNR and FQNEAQ (reference sequence). V was trimmed by 3 bases and J by 4 bases, leaving 15 bases between them. CDR3 size: 15 residues. CDR3 sequence (DNA): TGTGCCAGCAGCTTGGCAGTGGGACCGGGCACTGAAGCTTTCTTT. This sequence encodes CASSLAVGPGTEAFF.

This clone showed up many times. The chain uses TRBV28 and TRBJ2-1, with TRBD1 matching 7 bases. Trimming removed 4 bases from V and 5 bases from J; junction bases left unmatched: 8. Looked up from germline, CDR1 is MDHEN and CDR2 is SYDVKM. CDR3 length equals 15 residues. The CDR3 DNA reads TGTGCCAGCAGTTCCTTTGACAGGGTTAACAATGAGCAGTTCTTC. Amino acids: CASSSFDRVNNEQFF.

This clone showed up many times. The chain recombines TRBV20-1 with TRBJ2-1, with 11 positions matching TRBD2. J gave up 5 bases and V 0 bases, and 6 bases lay outside the gene matches. Germline V CDR1 and CDR2: DFQATT, SNEGSKA (reference sequence). CDR3 length: 16 residues. This CDR3 is CSARDPSGRSNNEQFF. For the CDR3, the DNA is TGCAGTGCTAGAGATCCTAGCGGGAGGTCTAACAATGAGCAGTTCTTC.

This clone was counted at least ten times. CDR3 sequence (DNA): TGTGCCAGCAGCGTTGGACAGGGATCCTCCCCCCTCCACTTT. Its protein product is CASSVGQGSSPLHF. J is TRBJ1-6 and V is TRBV9; 8 nucleotides agree with TRBD1. V lost 2 bases to trimming and J lost 13 bases; unmatched junction nucleotides: 8. The CDR3 loop spans 14 amino acids. Germline CDR1 SGDLS, CDR2 YYNGEE.

In its sample, this clone was seen once. The chain employs TRBV7-2 and TRBJ2-2; D remains unclear. The V and J ends lost 7 bases and 4 bases respectively, with 13 bases between them. The CDR3 consists of 14 residues. Germline values: CDR1 SGHTA, CDR2 FQGNSA. The CDR3 region has the DNA TGTGCCAGCACCCCTAGACGGAGCACCGGGGAGCTGTTTTTT. Its translation is CASTPRRSTGELFF.

This clone came up many times. This specimen includes other DNA sequences encoding the same CDR3. The chain couples TRBV9 to TRBJ1-1, with D maybe TRBD1 (5 bases). This CDR3 spans 15 amino acids. Germline CDR1 and CDR2: SGDLS and YYNGEE. The V end lost 8 bases, the J end lost 3 bases, and 20 bases lay between the germline ends. CDR3 sequence: CASTPAGGTDTEAFF. CDR3 sequence (DNA): TGTGCCAGTACCCCGGCGGGGGGGACGGACACTGAAGCTTTCTTT.

This clone was counted ten times or more. The chain joins TRBV18 to TRBJ2-1; 8 positions match TRBD1. The CDR3 contains 16 residues. V lost 6 bases to trimming and J lost 2 bases; unmatched junction nucleotides: 9. CDR1 and CDR2 from the germline V gene are KGHSH and LQKENI. The CDR3 DNA follows: TGTGCCAGCTCCGCAGACAGGGGACGAACCTACAATGAGCAGTTCTTC. This encodes CASSADRGRTYNEQFF.

The chain joins TRBV6-4 to TRBJ2-7; 10 nucleotides align to TRBD1. V shed 4 bases and J 0 bases; nucleotides not matched to a gene: 0. CDR1 MRHNA and CDR2 SNTAGT come from the germline V gene. The CDR3 covers 14 residues. The CDR3 is CASSGTGGSYEQYF. The DNA for the CDR3 is TGTGCCAGCAGTGGGACAGGGGGCTCCTACGAGCAGTACTTC.

This clone was counted ten times or more. This chain uses TRBV5-4 with TRBJ2-2; no firm D call. Deletions cut 1 base from V and 6 bases from J, with 19 bases between. This CDR3 spans 17 amino acids. CDR1 and CDR2 from the germline V gene are SGHNT and YYREEE (reference sequence). The CDR3 nucleotides read TGTGCCAGCAGCTTGTATCTTGGAGAGGTGGTCGCCGGGGAGCTGTTTTTT. Translated, it gives CASSLYLGEVVAGELFF.

Remarks on this clone: One junction end disagrees with the germline gene, perhaps due to a read error. J is TRBJ2-3 and V is TRBV4-2, with TRBD1 matching over 10 bases. Germline lookup yields CDR1 LGHNA and CDR2 YNFKEQ. This CDR3 is 16 amino acids long. For the CDR3, the DNA is TGTGCCAGCAGCCCGACAGGGGGCGTCGGCACATATACGCAGTATTTT. Residues: CASSPTGGVGTYTQYF.

About this clone itself: A single base separates this from a much larger clone, so it may be a read error. The rearrangement uses TRBV11-2 and TRBJ2-1; D may be TRBD1 (7 bases). V shed 5 bases and J shed 7 bases, with 21 bases lying between them. The CDR3 contains 16 residues. Per germline, CDR1 SGHAT and CDR2 FQNNGV. The CDR3 nucleotides read TGTGCCAGCAGCCCCAGGGGGGACACCTCGGGGAATGAGCAGTTCTTC. The encoded protein is CASSPRGDTSGNEQFF.

This clone was picked up many times. The chain is built from TRBV11-2 and TRBJ1-5; D gene ambiguous. Germline assignment: CDR1 SGHAT and CDR2 FQNNGV. V was clipped by 5 bases and J by 0 bases, with 11 bases between them. The CDR3 has 15 residues. CDR3 coding DNA: TGTGCCAGCAGCCCCCATCTGGGTAGCAATCAGCCCCAGCATTTT. Translating gives CASSPHLGSNQPQHF. Supplemented by reference TRBV11-2 and TRBJ1-5, the full variable domain reads EAGVAQSPRYKIIEKRQSVAFWCNPISGHATLYWYQQILGQGPKLLIQFQNNGVVDDSQLPKDRFSAERLKGVDSTLKIQPAKLEDSAVYLCASSPHLGSNQPQHFGDGTRLSIL.

The chain is built from TRBV11-3 and TRBJ2-7; possible D gene TRBD1, 5 bases. Trimming removed 1 base from V and 2 bases from J, with 12 bases in between. The germline gives CDR1 SGHNT, CDR2 YENEEA. The CDR3 has 15 residues. The CDR3 loop reads CASSLGGGTTYEQYF. The CDR3 DNA reads as TGTGCCAGCAGCTTAGGGGGCGGAACCACCTACGAGCAGTACTTC.

The genes are TRBV28 and TRBJ1-2; the match to TRBD1 covers 8 bases. Losses at the gene ends were 5 bases for V and 4 bases for J; bases not matched to a gene: 12. The germline CDR1 and CDR2 sequences are MDHEN and SYDVKM. This CDR3 comprises 16 residues. CDR3 bases: TGTGCCAGCAGTATAGGAACAGGGGGACTCCTCTATGGCTACACCTTC. Its protein product is CASSIGTGGLLYGYTF.

The chain combines TRBV20-1 with TRBJ2-3; D not certain. Between the trimmed V and J ends, which lost 5 bases and 5 bases, there was a span of 8 bases. Germline V lookup: CDR1 DFQATT, CDR2 SNEGSKA (reference sequence). CDR3 length: 11 amino acids. CDR3 sequence reads: CSALSRDTQYF. The CDR3 DNA reads as TGCAGTGCTCTAAGTAGAGATACGCAGTATTTT.

This clone came up a few times. The chain carries TRBV12-3 or TRBV12-4 and TRBJ2-7, with TRBD2 identical over 12 bases. After removal of 4 bases from V and 5 bases from J, the junction contained 6 bases not matched to a gene. There are 15 residues in the CDR3. The CDR3 protein is CASSSGLAGKHEQYV. CDR3 bases: TGTGCCAGCAGTTCCGGACTAGCGGGAAAACACGAGCAGTACGTC.

This clone was seen at least ten times. V and J are TRBV3-1 and TRBJ2-1, with 12 bases that match TRBD2. Germline V gene lookup returns CDR1 LGHDT and CDR2 YNNKEL (reference sequence). The CDR3 has 15 amino acids. J was trimmed by 10 bases and V by 5 bases; bases with no gene match: 9. Here the CDR3 reads CASSVLAGGLGEQFF. As DNA, the CDR3 is TGTGCCAGCAGCGTACTAGCGGGAGGCCTTGGGGAGCAGTTCTTC.

This clone rates as medium-sized. The same CDR3 also results from other DNA sequences found in this sample. The chain employs TRBV12-3 or TRBV12-4 and TRBJ2-1, with D perhaps assigned TRBD1 or TRBD2 (5 bases each). Trimming cost V 1 base and J 7 bases, with 17 bases left between them. The CDR3 extends over 16 amino acids. CDR3 in amino acids: CASSLVLSDWGNEQFF. The CDR3 DNA reads as TGTGCCAGCAGTTTAGTACTATCGGACTGGGGGAATGAGCAGTTCTTC.

The V and J genes are TRBV5-6 and TRBJ2-7; 7 bases are shared with TRBD1. This CDR3 is built from 15 residues. Germline CDR1 SGHDT, CDR2 YYEEEE. The V segment lost 2 bases and the J segment 1 base; nucleotides outside the gene matches: 6. CDR3 nucleotide sequence: TGTGCCAGCAGCTTAGACCCGGGACAGTCCTACGAGCAGTACTTC. This gives the protein CASSLDPGQSYEQYF.